A single sample is the source of the 29 T cell receptor beta chains below, sequenced in a study of tumor-infiltrating lymphocytes in primary liver carcinoma. The researchers produced TCR beta cDNA from approximately 550 ng total RNA with a constant-region primer. A slightly modified ARM-PCR protocol with three nested multiplex PCR rounds produced these TCR beta libraries. Primers for the first two PCR rounds were TRBV1-TRBV30 forward primers and a C-beta reverse primer (roughly 10 cycles per round). TCRdb independently ran MiXCR on the multiplex PCR reads; one entry per CDR3 protein. The sample yields some 40,000 distinct CDR3 sequences, approximately 71% seen once. The study co-extracted DNA and RNA from 20-30 mg of unsorted bulk tissue. Sequences were obtained from tumor-adjacent normal liver tissue. Receptor source: a man aged 35 to 55 with primary liver carcinoma and hepatitis B virus infection.

The chain is built from TRBV10-3 and TRBJ2-7; TRBD2 matches 10 bases. The CDR3 consists of 16 residues. Germline CDR1 ENHRY, CDR2 SYGVKD. V was clipped by 1 base and J by 7 bases; unmatched bases: 10. Here the CDR3 reads CAISEWLAGGEAEQYF. The CDR3 DNA is TGTGCCATCAGTGAGTGGTTAGCGGGAGGAGAGGCGGAGCAGTACTTC.

Details on this clonotype: Its ends do not fully match the called genes, so a read error is possible. The chain combines TRBV14 with TRBJ2-7; D is perhaps TRBD1 or TRBD2 (5 bases each). Germline CDR1 reads SGHDN; CDR2 reads FVKESK. The CDR3 contains 15 residues. DNA of the CDR3: TGTGCCAGCAGCCGCTCGGGACGGAAACTATACGAGGAGTACTTC. It codes for CASSRSGRKLYEEYF.

This clonotype was observed at least ten times. The chain uses TRBV2 and TRBJ2-1, with 7 nucleotides matching TRBD2. CDR1 and CDR2 (germline): SNHLY, FYNNEI. The CDR3 has 15 residues. The trim removed 8 bases at V and 6 bases at J, leaving 13 bases unmatched. CDR3: CASCGRAGSSNEQFF. The CDR3, as DNA: TGTGCCAGCTGTGGGAGAGCGGGATCGTCCAATGAGCAGTTCTTC. Supplemented by reference TRBV2 and TRBJ2-1, the full variable domain reads EPEVTQTPSHQVTQMGQEVILRCVPISNHLYFYWYRQILGQKVEFLVSFYNNEISEKSEIFDDQFSVERPDGSNFTLKIRSTKLEDSAMYFCASCGRAGSSNEQFFGPGTRLTVL.

Remarks on this clonotype: Since the CDR3 does not end with the conserved phenylalanine or tryptophan, this likely comes from a read error. The genes are TRBV11-3 and TRBJ1-5, with D perhaps TRBD1 (5 bases). This CDR3 comprises 15 residues. Germline lookup yields CDR1 SGHNT and CDR2 YENEEA. CDR3 region: CAGSLDLGVAQPQHL. CDR3 DNA sequence: TGTGCCGGCAGCTTAGATCTGGGGGTGGCTCAGCCCCAGCATCTC.

Of note for this clonotype: The CDR3 end shows no conserved phenylalanine or tryptophan, and so a read error is likely. The chain combines TRBV5-5 with TRBJ1-1, with unresolved D. V gave up 8 bases and J gave up 3 bases, with 20 bases separating them. The germline CDR1 and CDR2 sequences are SGHKS and YYEKEE (reference sequence). This CDR3 is 15 amino acids long. DNA for the CDR3: TGTGCCAGGAGCCATGAAGGTGAGCGGTACACTGAAGCTTTCCTT. This translates into CARSHEGERYTEAFL.

In this sample, this clonotype turned up many times. V is TRBV19 and J is TRBJ2-1; weak D call: TRBD2 (5 bases). Germline V gives CDR1 LNHDA, CDR2 SQIVND (reference sequence). V lost 5 bases and J 5 bases, leaving 13 bases between the germline ends. The CDR3 is 14 residues long. The CDR3 spells CASSSTTNNNEQFF. Here the CDR3 DNA reads TGTGCCAGTAGTTCGACGACTAACAACAATGAGCAGTTCTTC. Looking up the rest from reference TRBV19 and TRBJ2-1 gives the full variable domain: DGGITQSPKYLFRKEGQNVTLSCEQNLNHDAMYWYRQDPGQGLRLIYYSQIVNDFQKGDIAEGYSVSREKKESFPLTVTSAQKNPTAFYLCASSSTTNNNEQFFGPGTRLTVL.

Comment on this clonotype: The junction shows a germline mismatch at one end, possibly a read error. This rearrangement joins TRBV10-3 to TRBJ1-1; weak D call: TRBD1 (5 bases). From germline, CDR1 is ENHRY and CDR2 SYGVKD. The CDR3 runs to 14 residues. The DNA for the CDR3 is TGTGTCATCAGGGACCGGCATGGGTACACTGAATCTTTCTTT. Protein product: CVIRDRHGYTESFF.

Of note for this clonotype: One junction end does not reproduce the germline sequence, and a read error may be involved. The rearrangement links TRBV4-3 to TRBJ2-7; TRBD2 matches at 7 bases. Germline lookup yields CDR1 LGHNA and CDR2 YSLEER. The CDR3 length is 15 residues. CDR3 residues: CASSLGRESSYEQYF. CDR3 nucleotides: TGCGCCAGCAGCCTTGGGCGGGAGAGCTCCTACGAGCAATACTTC.

The sample holds many counts of this clonotype. The gene calls are TRBV7-9 and TRBJ2-1; 7 bases match TRBD1. The CDR3 consists of 14 residues. The V gene's germline CDR1 is SEHNR and CDR2 FQNEAQ (reference sequence). V was pared by 4 bases and J by 9 bases, with 9 bases of the junction left unmatched. The CDR3 bases are TGTGCCAGCAGCTCAGGGGGACGGGACAGTGAGCAGTTCTTC. This encodes CASSSGGRDSEQFF.

As concerns this clonotype: Since no conserved phenylalanine or tryptophan closes the CDR3, a read error is the likely cause. The chain is built from TRBV11-2 and TRBJ2-6, with TRBD2 as a possible D gene (5 bases). Germline V gene lookup returns CDR1 SGHAT and CDR2 FQNNGV. The CDR3 is made up of 15 amino acids. In DNA, the CDR3 is TGTGCCATCCAGCGGCCGCGCTCTAGGGCCAACGTCCTGACTTAC. It specifies CAIQRPRSRANVLTY.

This rearrangement joins TRBV5-4 to TRBJ2-3, with 7 bases identical to TRBD2. The CDR3 runs 16 residues. Germline loops: CDR1 SGHNT, CDR2 YYREEE (reference sequence). Trimming took 1 base from V and 2 from J; bases not matched to a gene: 7. CDR3 sequence: CASSLLLGGPTDTQYF. In DNA form, the CDR3 reads TGTGCCAGCAGCTTGCTTTTGGGAGGGCCCACAGATACGCAGTATTTT.

With respect to this clonotype: Without the conserved terminal phenylalanine or tryptophan, this CDR3 likely stems from a read error. This rearrangement joins TRBV12-3 or TRBV12-4 to TRBJ2-1; 9 bases line up with TRBD2. The CDR3 is 15 amino acids. The V and J ends lost 2 bases and 7 bases, in that order; junction bases with no gene match: 6. CDR3 DNA sequence: TGTGCCAGCAGTTTAATTAGCGGGAGAGGAAATGAGCAGTTCTCC. It encodes CASSLISGRGNEQFS.

As for this clonotype: At one end, the junction sequence differs from germline, possibly due to a read error. The gene calls are TRBV29-1 and TRBJ2-7; possibly TRBD1 or TRBD2 for D (7 bases each). Per the germline V gene, CDR1 is SQVTM and CDR2 is ANQGSEA. This CDR3 spans 13 amino acids. The CDR3 sequence: CSAETDRDYKQYF. The CDR3 nucleotides are TGCAGCGCGGAAACTGACAGGGACTACAAGCAGTACTTC.

Regarding this clonotype: Germline and junction disagree at one end, which may indicate a read error. The rearrangement joins TRBV7-9 to TRBJ2-7; 9 bases are a match to TRBD2. The length of the CDR3 is 12 residues. The V gene's germline CDR1 is SEHNR and CDR2 FQNEAQ (reference sequence). The CDR3 region is CVSNLGLAEQYF. The CDR3 nucleotides are TGTGTCAGCAATCTCGGACTAGCGGAGCAGTACTTC.

About this clonotype: At one end the junction does not follow the germline gene, possibly because of a read error. The V gene is TRBV14, the J gene TRBJ2-7; TRBD1 matches 8 bases. The CDR3 spans 15 residues. CDR1 SGHDN and CDR2 FVKESK come from the germline V gene. CDR3 protein: CTSIHPGQGSYEQYF. The CDR3 DNA follows: TGTACCAGCATCCACCCCGGACAGGGCTCGTACGAGCAGTACTTC.

On this clonotype: A much larger clone lies one base from this, so it may be a read error. V is TRBV7-9 and J is TRBJ1-4; D gene ambiguous. The CDR3 covers 12 residues. The germline gives CDR1 SEHNR, CDR2 FQNEAQ (reference sequence). The germline V and J ends were trimmed by 5 bases and 6 bases, with 7 bases remaining between them. The CDR3 protein is CASSPQDEKLFF. CDR3 nucleotide sequence: TGTGCCAGCAGCCCTCAGGATGAAAAACTGTTTTTT.

With regard to this clonotype: Without the conserved terminal phenylalanine or tryptophan, this CDR3 likely stems from a read error. The chain joins TRBV5-5 to TRBJ2-1; no clear D gene. Trimming pared 4 bases from V and 1 base from J, leaving 6 bases between. Germline V gene sequence: CDR1 SGHKS, CDR2 YYEKEE (reference sequence). The CDR3 runs 13 residues. For the CDR3, the DNA is TGTGCCAGCAGCCGAGTATCCTACAATGAGCAGTTCCTC. Protein product: CASSRVSYNEQFL.

The chain couples TRBV29-1 to TRBJ2-2; 7 bases are shared with TRBD1. V gave up 6 bases and J gave up 10 bases; unmatched junction bases: 8. Germline assignment: CDR1 SQVTM and CDR2 ANQGSEA. CDR3 length equals 12 residues. CDR3 protein: CSVRAGTEELFF. The CDR3 DNA reads as TGCAGCGTCCGAGCAGGGACAGAGGAGCTGTTTTTT.

In this sample, this clonotype is medium-sized. The genes are TRBV4-3 and TRBJ2-2, with no clear D. CDR1 LGHNA and CDR2 YSLEER come from the germline V gene. This CDR3 comprises 12 residues. Trimming shortened V by 1 base and J by 8 bases, and 5 bases separated the two germline ends. CDR3 nucleotides: TGCGCCAGCAGCCAAGCCGGGGGGGAGCTGTTTTTT. It translates to CASSQAGGELFF.

A note on this clonotype: Germline and junction disagree at one end, which may indicate a read error. CDR3 in DNA: TGTGCCAGCGGTGAGGGGCAACGCCGAGACACTGAAGCTGTCTTT. The encoded protein is CASGEGQRRDTEAVF. The rearrangement links TRBV2 to TRBJ1-1, with TRBD1 as a possible D gene (5 bases). This CDR3 region has 15 residues. Per the germline V gene, CDR1 is SNHLY and CDR2 is FYNNEI.

About this clonotype itself: A read error is possible here, since a much larger clone lies one base away. The V call is TRBV2, the J call TRBJ1-4; D gene unclear. The CDR3 extends over 13 amino acids. The V gene's germline CDR1 is SNHLY and CDR2 FYNNEI. Trimming removed 6 bases at V and 5 bases at J, with 10 bases between. The CDR3 loop is CASRIGENEKLFF. The CDR3 bases are TGTGCCAGCAGGATCGGAGAGAATGAAAAACTGTTTTTT.

With regard to this clonotype: Given the absence of the conserved phenylalanine or tryptophan at the CDR3 end, a read error is likely. CDR3 coding DNA: TGTGCCAGCAGCCAAGGACGGGATAAGCCCCAGCATATT. This sequence encodes CASSQGRDKPQHI. This chain links TRBV14 with TRBJ1-5; D gene unclear. V lost 1 base, J lost 8 bases, and 9 bases lay in between. The germline V gene encodes CDR1 SGHDN and CDR2 FVKESK. The CDR3 consists of 13 residues.

This clonotype was seen only once. A junction boundary mismatches the germline segment, possibly from a read error. The J gene is TRBJ2-1, the V gene TRBV14; either TRBD1 or TRBD2 may fit D (5 bases each). Germline V CDR1 and CDR2: SGHDN, FVKESK. The CDR3 is 14 residues long. The CDR3 region is CATSQGRVSRGQFF. The DNA for the CDR3 is TGTGCCACCAGCCAAGGAAGGGTGTCGAGGGGGCAGTTCTTC.

With respect to this clonotype: The junction shows a germline mismatch at one end, possibly a read error. The chain carries TRBV7-9 and TRBJ1-1, with D unresolved. CDR1 SEHNR and CDR2 FQNEAQ come from the germline V gene (reference sequence). The CDR3 spans 15 residues. For the CDR3, the DNA is TGTGCCAACAGCTTACCGATAGGGATGAACACTGAAGCTTTCTTT. Its translation: CANSLPIGMNTEAFF.

V is TRBV4-1 and J is TRBJ2-7, with D maybe TRBD1 (5 bases). V gave up 5 bases and J gave up 0 bases, with 20 bases separating them. Per the germline V gene, CDR1 is MGHRA and CDR2 is YSYEKL. CDR3 length: 17 residues. The CDR3 region is CASSNRYRWLSSYEQYF. CDR3 nucleotide sequence: TGCGCCAGCAGCAATCGGTACAGGTGGCTATCCTCCTACGAGCAGTACTTC.

Points on this clonotype: One end of the junction does not line up with germline, which may come from a read error. The genes are TRBV11-2 and TRBJ2-1; no reliable D call. CDR1 SGHAT and CDR2 FQNNGV come from the germline V gene. This CDR3 comprises 13 residues. CDR3 in amino acids: CASSLGPGVEQSF. DNA of the CDR3: TGTGCCAGCAGCTTAGGGCCGGGCGTCGAACAGTCCTTC.

This sequence joins TRBV5-8 and TRBJ1-3; D remains unclear. This CDR3 has 16 amino acids. Germline CDR1 is SGHTS and CDR2 is YDEGEE. V was trimmed by 6 bases and J by 3 bases, leaving 19 bases between them. CDR3 nucleotide sequence: TGTGCCAGCAACTCCCCTCGGTCGGGCGGTGGAAACACCATATATTTT. It encodes CASNSPRSGGGNTIYF.

The chain employs TRBV5-4 and TRBJ2-7; D is perhaps TRBD2 (6 bases). Germline V CDR1 and CDR2: SGHNT, YYREEE (reference sequence). The CDR3 length is 16 residues. With 8 bases removed from V and 6 bases from J, the gap between germline ends came to 27 bases. The CDR3 nucleotides are TGTGCCAGTAGCAAGATTAGCGGAGGTCGAGGGGCCGAGCAGTACTTC. Its protein product is CASSKISGGRGAEQYF.

On this clonotype itself: The CDR3 carries no conserved terminal phenylalanine or tryptophan, so it likely arises from a read error. This chain uses TRBV6-5 with TRBJ2-1; D unresolved. Germline V lookup: CDR1 MNHEY, CDR2 SVGAGI. The CDR3 runs 12 residues. V shed 0 bases and J shed 7 bases, with 4 bases lying between them. CDR3 amino acids: CASSYSGNEQFL. CDR3 nucleotide sequence: TGTGCCAGCAGTTACTCGGGAAATGAGCAGTTCTTA.